The entry that follows covers one T cell receptor (beta chain) sequence. Its antigen is still unknown. CDR3 length: 12 residues. The germline gives CDR1 KGHSH, CDR2 LQKENI. V dropped 4 bases and J dropped 9 bases, with 10 bases sitting between them. The data were taken from a study of CD8+ T cells in alopecia areata. General study points: Although TCR sharing was seen in mice, sharing across patients was less clear, possibly for HLA-related reasons.

The treatment was: oral pan-JAK inhibitor, 5-10 mg twice daily. Lesional scalp tissue (obtained by punch biopsy) and peripheral blood were collected from alopecia areata patients. Extracted from the samples, RNA was reverse transcribed into cDNA to serve as the sequencing template. Repertoires were generated with immunoSEQ multiplex PCR, while TCRdb's copy carries only in-frame clones and drops some. The sample lists about 180,000 clones, 40% to 65% occurring once. The sequence was obtained from a human donor with alopecia areata. This sequence joins TRBV18 and TRBJ2-1; weak D call: TRBD1 (6 bases). The material was CD8+ T cells sorted from blood, obtained around week 54, from a patient treated with tofacitinib. The CDR3: CASSQQGGEQFF. CDR3 nucleotides: TGTGCCAGCTCACAACAGGGCGGTGAGCAGTTCTTC.